These 20 T cell receptor beta chains came from one sample sequenced in a study of cytomegalovirus exposure and HLA in healthy donors. Vbeta (60) and Jbeta (13) primers were used in the PCR. Assay: immunoSEQ multiplex PCR; the TCRdb copy retains only in-frame clones and omits some. The table lists approximately 190,000 clones, around 84% of them singletons. Sequenced input: PBMCs. Source of these receptors: a woman aged 50 to 65 in good health and CMV-seropositive.

This rearrangement joins TRBV2 to TRBJ1-4, with 7 bases aligning to TRBD1. Unmatched junction bases numbered 9, after V lost 11 bases and J lost 0 bases. This CDR3 spans 15 amino acids. Germline CDR1 and CDR2: SNHLY and FYNNEI. The CDR3 region is CACSGQGATNEKLFF. CDR3 nucleotides: TGTGCCTGCTCAGGGCAGGGGGCAACTAATGAAAAACTGTTTTTT.

This clone occurred a few times. The V call is TRBV19, the J call TRBJ2-5, with D perhaps TRBD1 (6 bases). Germline CDR1 and CDR2: LNHDA and SQIVND (reference sequence). CDR3 length: 14 amino acids. Between the trimmed V and J ends, which lost 10 bases and 5 bases, there was a span of 20 bases. CDR3 coding DNA: TGTGCCACGTCTACCGGGACACTTGGGGAGACCCAGTACTTC. Translated, it gives CATSTGTLGETQYF.

The chain joins TRBV14 to TRBJ1-2; 9 bases line up with TRBD1. V shed 4 bases and J 8 bases; nucleotides not matched to a gene: 11. The V gene's germline CDR1 is SGHDN and CDR2 FVKESK. The CDR3 runs 15 residues. The CDR3: CASSPPGQGFGGYTF. CDR3 DNA sequence: TGTGCCAGCAGCCCACCGGGACAGGGATTTGGAGGCTACACCTTC.

A remark on this clone: One end of the junction is discordant with germline, which a read error may explain. The chain couples TRBV5-6 to TRBJ2-2, with 10 bases identical to TRBD1. From germline, CDR1 is SGHDT and CDR2 YYEEEE. This CDR3 region has 16 residues. The CDR3 spells CASSLRRTGGVGELLF. The CDR3 nucleotides read TGTGCCAGCAGTCTCCGGCGGACAGGGGGGGTCGGGGAGCTGCTTTTT.

A remark on this clone: The germline gene is not matched at one end of the junction; a read error may be the cause. V usage is TRBV7-7 and J usage is TRBJ2-3; 10 nucleotides agree with TRBD2. The CDR3 is 15 amino acids. In germline, CDR1 is SSHAT, CDR2 FNYEAQ (reference sequence). This CDR3 is CASSPSAGGRDTQYF. DNA of the CDR3: TGTGCTAGCAGCCCCTCAGCGGGGGGGCGGGATACGCAGTATTTT.

In its sample, this clone was seen once. This chain connects TRBV28 to TRBJ1-6; a weak D match, TRBD1 (6 bases). This CDR3 is built from 15 residues. Trimming stripped 6 bases from V and 8 bases from J, with 17 bases between. Looked up from germline, CDR1 is MDHEN and CDR2 is SYDVKM. This CDR3 is CASRDSAGGYSPLHF. Here the CDR3 DNA reads TGTGCCAGCAGGGACAGTGCGGGGGGTTATTCACCCCTCCACTTT. The full variable domain, with the rest looked up from reference TRBV28 and TRBJ1-6, is DVKVTQSSRYLVKRTGEKVFLECVQDMDHENMFWYRQDPGLGLRLIYFSYDVKMKEKGDIPEGYSVSREKKERFSLILESASTNQTSMYLCASRDSAGGYSPLHFGNGTRLTVT.

The chain combines TRBV7-3 with TRBJ2-3, with 7 bases identical to TRBD1. The CDR3 covers 15 residues. J lost 2 bases, V lost 5 bases, and 7 bases had no gene match. Germline V gene sequence: CDR1 SGHTA, CDR2 FQGTGA. CDR3 sequence (DNA): TGTGCCAGCAGCACGACAGGGAGACTCACAGATACGCAGTATTTT. It is translated as CASSTTGRLTDTQYF.

The V call is TRBV6-1, the J call TRBJ2-5; TRBD2 matches 7 bases. From germline, CDR1 is MNHNS and CDR2 SASEGT. This CDR3 spans 15 amino acids. V was clipped by 3 bases and J by 4 bases; unmatched bases: 8. This CDR3 is CASSEAWGRGETQYF. The CDR3 nucleotides read TGTGCCAGCAGTGAGGCGTGGGGGAGGGGAGAGACCCAGTACTTC.

The chain joins TRBV21-1 to TRBJ2-7; no DNA check was done on the table's D call, TRBD2. TRBV21-1 is listed as a pseudogene. This CDR3 region has 13 residues. Here the CDR3 DNA reads TGTGCCAGCAGCAAAGGGGGGGGCTACGAGCAGTACTTC. Amino acid sequence: CASSKGGGYEQYF.

The chain employs TRBV18 and TRBJ2-7, with 7 bases fitting TRBD1. Germline V gene lookup returns CDR1 KGHSH and CDR2 LQKENI. With 3 bases clipped from V and 2 bases from J, the junction kept 13 bases outside the gene matches. CDR3 length: 17 amino acids. The CDR3 bases are TGTGCCAGCTCACCGCGACAGGGTCCCGAGGCAGCCTACGAGCAGTACTTC. Protein product: CASSPRQGPEAAYEQYF.

The CDR3 DNA is TGTGCCAGCAGCCAGGGTAGGTACGAGCAGTACTTC. Translated: CASSQGRYEQYF. V usage is TRBV5-6 and J usage is TRBJ2-7; D might be TRBD1 (5 bases). With 4 bases removed from V and 4 bases from J, the gap between germline ends came to 9 bases. CDR1 and CDR2 from the germline V gene are SGHDT and YYEEEE. CDR3 size: 12 residues.

This chain connects TRBV6-4 to TRBJ2-7; D may be TRBD1 (6 bases). The CDR3 has 15 residues. From germline, CDR1 is MRHNA and CDR2 SNTAGT. Trimming pared 2 bases from V and 3 bases from J, leaving 14 bases between. This chain's CDR3 is CASSDGQPGRYEQYF. As DNA, the CDR3 is TGTGCCAGCAGTGACGGACAGCCCGGCCGCTACGAGCAGTACTTC.

Regarding this clone: A read error may account for a junction end that differs from germline. This chain joins TRBV19 and TRBJ2-1; D gene ambiguous. Germline lookup yields CDR1 LNHDA and CDR2 SQIVND (reference sequence). This CDR3 contains 11 residues. The CDR3 bases are TGTGCCAGTAGCTTTAGATATGAGCGGTTCTTC. Its protein is CASSFRYERFF. The variable domain in full, completed from reference TRBV19 and TRBJ2-1, reads DGGITQSPKYLFRKEGQNVTLSCEQNLNHDAMYWYRQDPGQGLRLIYYSQIVNDFQKGDIAEGYSVSREKKESFPLTVTSAQKNPTAFYLCASSFRYERFFGPGTRLTVL.

The chain is built from TRBV27 and TRBJ2-3; 14 bases agree with TRBD2. This CDR3 contains 18 residues. With V trimmed by 6 bases and J by 1 base, 9 bases remained unmatched. Germline CDR1 and CDR2: MNHEY and SMNVEV (reference sequence). The CDR3 region is CASSIGTSGGRGTDTQYF. DNA of the CDR3: TGTGCCAGCAGCATAGGGACTAGCGGGGGACGGGGCACAGATACGCAGTATTTT.

A word on this clone: At one end the junction does not follow the germline gene, possibly because of a read error. The chain recombines TRBV7-9 with TRBJ1-1, with D tentatively TRBD1 (6 bases). Looked up from germline, CDR1 is SEHNR and CDR2 is FQNEAQ (reference sequence). The CDR3 is made up of 13 amino acids. The CDR3, as DNA: TGTTCCAGCGGACAGCGCATGAACACTGAAGCTTTCTTT. This codes for CSSGQRMNTEAFF.

This clone came up once. J is TRBJ2-7 and V is TRBV7-2; 7 positions match TRBD1. Per germline, CDR1 SGHTA and CDR2 FQGNSA. Trimming cost V 2 bases and J 1 base; bases outside gene matches: 8. The CDR3 is 16 residues long. CDR3 amino acids: CASSLTQTGWSYEQYF. The CDR3 DNA follows: TGTGCCAGCAGCTTAACCCAGACAGGGTGGTCCTACGAGCAGTACTTC.

The rearrangement uses TRBV6-1 and TRBJ2-7; 9 bases align to TRBD1. After removal of 7 bases from V and 4 bases from J, the junction contained 5 bases not matched to a gene. CDR3 length: 13 amino acids. Germline V gene data show CDR1 as MNHNS and CDR2 as SASEGT. The CDR3 region has the DNA TGTGCCAGCAATCCGGGACAGGGATACGAGCAGTACTTC. It is translated as CASNPGQGYEQYF.

The chain is built from TRBV7-9 and TRBJ1-1; a weak D match, TRBD1 (5 bases). CDR3 length: 17 residues. Germline V gene data show CDR1 as SEHNR and CDR2 as FQNEAQ (reference sequence). The V and J ends lost 5 bases and 0 bases respectively, with 19 bases between them. CDR3 region: CASSPIFSPGMNTEAFF. The CDR3 DNA follows: TGTGCCAGCAGCCCAATCTTCTCCCCAGGGATGAACACTGAAGCTTTCTTT.

The chain is built from TRBV28 and TRBJ1-4, with 7 bases that match TRBD1. V trimming: 8 bases; J trimming: 0 bases; junction bases outside the gene matches: 3. Germline V CDR1 and CDR2: MDHEN, SYDVKM. This CDR3 has 14 residues. The CDR3 sequence is CASFRGATNEKLFF. In DNA form, the CDR3 reads TGTGCCAGCTTCAGGGGGGCAACTAATGAAAAACTGTTTTTT.

This clone has just one count. This rearrangement joins TRBV4-1 to TRBJ2-7; D remains ambiguous. The CDR3 covers 15 residues. V lost 1 base, J lost 0 bases, and 10 bases lay in between. CDR1 is MGHRA and CDR2 is YSYEKL in the germline V gene. CDR3 sequence reads: CASSQGRVSSYEQYF. In nucleotides, the CDR3 is TGCGCCAGCAGCCAAGGTCGGGTAAGCTCCTACGAGCAGTACTTC.